This TCR beta chain was sequenced in a study of identical twins (dated by TCRdb to the mid-2010s). Some background on the complete study: To test whether fetal clonotypes persist, the study used deep sequencing on TCR alpha and beta repertoires from monozygotic twins, unrelated adults of various ages, and cord blood. Replicate twin experiments were performed at different times using different library preparation protocols to rule out contamination.

Beyond this particular receptor, the publication reports: Because the same donors could not be followed over many years, the conclusions relied on cross-sectional statistical analysis. Out-of-frame TCR alpha sharing in monozygotic twins was systematically underestimated by recombination models, whereas sharing between unrelated individuals was in agreement with the recombination models. Out-of-frame TCR alpha sequences shared between twins showed an excess of low generation-probability sequences compared with coincidental sharing between unrelated individuals. Fewer insertions were carried by abundant cord blood beta clonotypes; a weaker similar trend was observed in young adult naive repertoires, while no such trend was observed in memory repertoires. Invariant T cells such as MAIT and iNKT could partly confound zero-insertion analyses, although diverse VJ usage argued against such confounding for most clonotypes. The excess sharing between twins in beta out-of-frame sequences was weaker because fewer shared sequences reduced the signal-to-noise ratio.

Library preparation was by 5' RACE. These reads were obtained on an Illumina HiSeq 2000. Template switching added a universal primer binding site, and the final cDNA carried a unique molecular identifier that allowed TCR cDNA molecules to be counted accurately. Specific primers in the conserved constant-segment region were used to synthesize first-strand cDNA for TCR alpha and beta chains. To control for contamination, every cDNA library was double barcoded, receiving both a SMART-Mk sample barcode and Illumina barcodes. Two successive PCR steps introduced TruSeq adapter sequences along with Illumina sample barcodes. The TCR alpha and beta cDNA libraries were sequenced on the Illumina HiSeq platform using custom primers. The original methods were these. MiGEC was used to process raw reads and extract unique molecular identifiers, and MiXCR was used to find CDR3 positions. Recombination models were inferred per individual with the repgenHMM and IGoR tools using an EM algorithm. The analysis of shared clonotypes was done with the tcR package in R, with sharing normalized by the product of cloneset sizes. To study raw recombination free of thymic and clonal selection effects, out-of-frame nonproductive sequences were analyzed. TCRdb ran its own pipeline on the public reads, namely fastp trimming at Q25 and MiXCR clone calling, and kept in-frame beta chains. Merged by CDR3 protein, the rows form single entries marked with the most common genes and DNA. It is TCRdb's table, rather than the study itself, that gives the V and J calls and clone size. Recorded for this sample are 450,000 or so distinct CDR3 sequences; 14% of them occurred a single time. The ten largest account for approximately 0.98% of the sample.

Remarks on this clonotype: Its antigen is not yet known. Base qualities are not at hand, and no much larger clone is one base apart.

V was cut back by 0 bases and J by 0 bases, leaving a gap of 16 bases between them. From the cysteine through the phenylalanine, the CDR3 covers 17 amino acids. Left in the record is the CDR3 DNA by itself, 51 bases read in frame from the first base. Taken from the germline V gene, the CDR1 and CDR2 loops are SGHDT and YYEEEE. Every donor was a healthy Caucasian. The twin cohort comprised three pairs of female monozygotic twins, all aged roughly 18 to 30 years. CD4+ and CD8+ T cell populations were isolated with positive isolation kits from Invitrogen. The sample also formed part of further work on yellow fever vaccine responses in identical twins. As the second publication notes: According to the authors, the vaccine-induced T cell response in identical twins seemed to be partly convergent and partly specific to each individual. In identical twins, the study followed T cell clones that responded to the vaccine with precision.

Sequenced material: CD4+ T cells sorted from blood. The chain employs TRBV5-6 and TRBJ2-7, and possibly TRBD2, on 5 matching bases. The TCR was taken from a woman aged 18-35 years in good health. The DNA reads as follows: TGTGCCAGCAGCTTGGTTAGAGGGTCCAGGAGCTCCTACGAGCAGTACTTC. It specifies CASSLVRGSRSSYEQYF. With all but the CDR3 taken from the reference TRBV5-6 and TRBJ2-7 genes, the full variable domain is: DAGVTQSPTHLIKTRGQQVTLRCSPKSGHDTVSWYQQALGQGPQFIFQYYEEEERQRGNFPDRFSGHQFPNYSSELNVNALLLGDSALYLCASSLVRGSRSSYEQYFGPGTRLTVT.